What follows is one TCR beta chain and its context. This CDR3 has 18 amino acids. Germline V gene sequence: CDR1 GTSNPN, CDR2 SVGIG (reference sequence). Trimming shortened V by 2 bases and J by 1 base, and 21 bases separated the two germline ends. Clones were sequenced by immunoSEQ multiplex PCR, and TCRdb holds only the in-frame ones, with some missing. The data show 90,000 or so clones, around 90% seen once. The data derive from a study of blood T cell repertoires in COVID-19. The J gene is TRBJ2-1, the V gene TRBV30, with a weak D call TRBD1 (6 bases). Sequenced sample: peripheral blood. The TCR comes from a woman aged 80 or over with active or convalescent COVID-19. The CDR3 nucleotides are TGTGCCTGGAGTAAAAGGCTGGGGGCCCATGAGTCCTACAATGAGCAGTTCTTC. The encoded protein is CAWSKRLGAHESYNEQFF. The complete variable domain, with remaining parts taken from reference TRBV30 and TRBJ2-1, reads SQTIHQWPATLVQPVGSPLSLECTVEGTSNPNLYWYRQAAGRGLQLLFYSVGIGQISSEVPQNLSASRPQDRQFILSSKKLLLSDSGFYLCAWSKRLGAHESYNEQFFGPGTRLTVL.